This T cell receptor beta chain was recorded in a study of blood T cell repertoires in COVID-19. V dropped 5 bases and J dropped 3 bases, with 13 bases sitting between them. Germline CDR1 reads SEHNR; CDR2 reads FQNEAQ (reference sequence). CDR3 size: 14 residues. The repertoire was sequenced with immunoSEQ multiplex PCR; TCRdb's copy has only in-frame clones and lacks some. This sample yields 100,000 to 150,000 clones, of which about 90% are seen a single time; less than 4.5% belongs to the top ten. The V and J genes are TRBV7-9 and TRBJ2-5; tentative D call: TRBD2 (6 bases). Sequenced sample: peripheral blood. The sequence was collected from a woman in her sixties with acute or convalescent COVID-19. CDR3 sequence (DNA): TGTGCCAGCAGCGAGGGACTTGTCGAAGAGACCCAGTACTTC. Protein: CASSEGLVEETQYF.